This paragraph reports one T cell receptor (beta chain). Its antigen is still unknown. The data belong to a study of regulatory T cells in long-lasting Graves disease. Study outcomes and limitations: Persistent Graves' patients had lower TCR diversity than newly diagnosed ones. The number of shared public clonotypes was higher in persistent patients (2,741) than new patients (approximately 1,000).

This CDR3 is built from 16 residues. Looked up from germline, CDR1 is LNHDA and CDR2 is SQIVND (reference sequence). Deletions cut 4 bases from V and 2 bases from J, with 14 bases between. Arm-PCR of CDR3 regions and iRepertoire HTBI primers were used to build TCR beta libraries. TCRdb used MiXCR to reprocess the multiplex PCR reads, holding one entry per CDR3 protein. Among fewer than 400,000 distinct CDR3 sequences, roughly a fifth were seen once, and the ten largest hold around 30%. As to time point: persistent/refractory GD, antithyroid drugs over 5 years with positive TRAb. Extracted PBMC RNA gave rise to the TCR library.

The genes are TRBV19 and TRBJ2-2; D perhaps matches TRBD2 (6 bases). This TCR derives from a female donor with Graves disease. The source material was peripheral blood mononuclear cells (PBMCs), sampled when the disease was refractory, from a patient treated with antithyroid drugs. CDR3 protein: CASSSPGGGNTGELFF. CDR3 bases: TGTGCCAGTAGTAGCCCCGGGGGTGGAAACACCGGGGAGCTGTTTTTT.